The rows below give T cell receptor beta chains drawn from one sample of a study of T cell changes during pregnancy in multiple sclerosis. This table comes from immunoSEQ multiplex PCR, and its TCRdb copy is limited to in-frame clones, with some not included. Among around 100,000 clones listed, about 94% were seen once. The material was peripheral blood, obtained before pregnancy. These receptors were taken from a female donor with multiple sclerosis, enrolled in a pregnancy study. Both conserved end residues are part of each CDR3. D genes are given only for firm matches. Size is omitted from some rows. Given values are once, few, many or a class for expanded clones.

j_call v_call clone_size cdr3_length d_call cdr3_nt cdr3_aa
TRBJ1-2 TRBV6-5 . 14 . TGTGCCAGCAGTTACTCGGCCATTAACTATGGCTACACCTTC CASSYSAINYGYTF
TRBJ2-1 TRBV27 . 15 TRBD2 TGTGCCAGCAGTTCCGGTAGCGGGATCAACAATGAGCAGTTCTTC CASSSGSGINNEQFF
TRBJ2-7 TRBV6-6 . 16 . TGTGCCAGCAGCTCCAGGGGTCCGGGTGCGATGTACGAGCAGTACTTC CASSSRGPGAMYEQYF
TRBJ2-1 TRBV19 . 13 . TGTGCCAGTAGTGGCATCGACGGGAATGAGCAGTTCTTC CASSGIDGNEQFF
TRBJ2-1 TRBV6-1 . 12 TRBD2 TGTGCCAGCAGTGCCCTAGCGGGCGAGCAGTTCTTC CASSALAGEQFF
TRBJ2-3 TRBV15 . 15 . TGTGCCACCAGCAGAGTTACCACTAGGGCAGATACGCAGTATTTT CATSRVTTRADTQYF
TRBJ1-5 TRBV6-1 once 15 . TGTGCCAGCACCAACTACAGGACTAGCAATCAGCCCCAGCATTTT CASTNYRTSNQPQHF
TRBJ1-3 TRBV7-2 . 16 . TGTGCCAGCAGATCCGGGATGGGTAGCTCTGGAAACACCATATATTTT CASRSGMGSSGNTIYF
TRBJ2-5 TRBV27 . 17 TRBD2 TGTGCCAGCAGTTATAGCGGGGCCTGGGGGCCGGGAGAGACCCAGTACTTC CASSYSGAWGPGETQYF
TRBJ2-5 TRBV14 . 15 TRBD2 TGTGCCAGCAGCCAAGACGGACTAGCGGGAGAGACCCAGTACTTC CASSQDGLAGETQYF
TRBJ2-7 TRBV11-2 . 14 . TGTGCCAGCAGCCCCATACGAGGGCGTTACGAGCAGTACTTC CASSPIRGRYEQYF
TRBJ2-7 TRBV30 . 14 . TGTGCCTGGAGTGTACACGTCCCCCCCCAGGAGCAGTACTTC CAWSVHVPPQEQYF
TRBJ2-7 TRBV27 once 14 TRBD1 TGTGCCAGCAGTGGGACAGGGAGCTCCTACGAGCAGTACTTC CASSGTGSSYEQYF
TRBJ2-2 TRBV6-5 . 14 TRBD2 TGTGCCAGCAGCACCCCGGGGGGGGCCGGGGAGCTGTTTTTT CASSTPGGAGELFF
TRBJ1-5 TRBV25-1 . 14 . TGTGCCAGCTCCGGACCAGGGAGGGGTCAGCCCCAGCATTTT CASSGPGRGQPQHF
TRBJ1-4 TRBV2 . 13 . TGTGCCAGCAGTGACCAGGGCCTGGGGAAACTGTTTTTT CASSDQGLGKLFF
TRBJ1-2 TRBV27 . 14 . TGTGCCAGCAGTTATCACCCCACTAGCTATGGCTACACCTTC CASSYHPTSYGYTF
TRBJ2-7 TRBV5-1 . 14 . TGCGCCAGCAGCCCCTCCTACGGAGCCTACGAGCAGTACTTC CASSPSYGAYEQYF
TRBJ2-3 TRBV5-1 few 15 TRBD2 TGCGCCAGCAGCGGCGGGACTAGCGGGTCAGATACGCAGTATTTT CASSGGTSGSDTQYF
TRBJ2-1 TRBV27 . 16 TRBD1 TGTGCCAGCAGTTTATCGAGACAGGGGGGCTACAATGAGCAGTTCTTC CASSLSRQGGYNEQFF
TRBJ1-1 TRBV7-9 once 13 TRBD1 TGTGCCAGCAGCTTAGGGGACACAGGGGGGGCTTTCTTT CASSLGDTGGAFF
TRBJ1-1 TRBV19 . 14 TRBD1 TGTGCCAGTAGTCCGGGACAGGGTAGAACTGAAGCTTTCTTT CASSPGQGRTEAFF
TRBJ2-6 TRBV7-9 . 17 . TGTGCCAGCAGCACCGTTAAGGGAGAATCCGGGGCCAACGTCCTGACTTTC CASSTVKGESGANVLTF
TRBJ1-2 TRBV13 once 15 TRBD1 TGTGCCAGCAGCTTAGGCCCAGGACAGGGTCGTGGCTACACCTTC CASSLGPGQGRGYTF
TRBJ2-1 TRBV19 . 15 . TGTGCCAGTAGTATAGGTACTAACGGCCACAATGAGCAGTTCTTC CASSIGTNGHNEQFF
TRBJ2-1 TRBV6-1 . 17 . TGTGCCAGCAGTGAAAATGGGGGGAGGTTGGGTAACAATGAGCAGTTCTTC CASSENGGRLGNNEQFF
TRBJ2-5 TRBV6-1 . 11 . TGTGCCACCTCTCGGGGGGAGACCCAGTACTTC CATSRGETQYF
TRBJ1-2 TRBV6-5 . 15 TRBD1 TGTGCCAGCAGTTATGATGGGACAGGGAGGGATGGCTACACCTTC CASSYDGTGRDGYTF
TRBJ1-5 TRBV4-1 . 15 . TGCGCCAGCAGCCAAGAAAAGGGGCTCCGGCAGCCCCAGCATTTT CASSQEKGLRQPQHF
TRBJ2-7 TRBV15 once 15 TRBD2 TGTGCCACCAGCTTACTACTAGCGGGAGACAACGAGCAGTACTTC CATSLLLAGDNEQYF
TRBJ2-7 TRBV5-1 . 12 . TGCGCCAGCAGCTTGGACTACTACGAGCAGTACTTC CASSLDYYEQYF
TRBJ2-7 TRBV6-1 . 13 . TGTGCCAGCAGTGAGGGCAGGGCTAGCGAGCAGTACTTC CASSEGRASEQYF
TRBJ1-1 TRBV28 . 13 . TGTGCCAGCAGTTTACCAGTCAATACTGAAGCTTTCTTT CASSLPVNTEAFF
TRBJ1-3 TRBV4-2 once 14 . TGTGCCAGCAGCCAAGCGGGGTACGGAAACACCATATATTTT CASSQAGYGNTIYF
TRBJ2-2 TRBV10-3 once 13 . TGTGCCATCAGTGGTACTAGCACCGGGGAGCTGTTTTTT CAISGTSTGELFF
TRBJ2-7 TRBV19 . 13 . TGTGCCAGTAGTCCCAGGGATTCCTACGAGCAGTACTTC CASSPRDSYEQYF
TRBJ2-5 TRBV28 . 17 TRBD2 TGTGCCAGCAGTTTTGGTAGTTTGCTAGCGGGACAAGAGACCCAGTACTTC CASSFGSLLAGQETQYF
TRBJ2-7 TRBV6-1 . 15 . TGTGCCAGCAGTGAAGCGGGCGCCGCACTCTACGAGCAGTACTTC CASSEAGAALYEQYF
TRBJ2-7 TRBV6-5 . 15 TRBD2 TGTGCCAGCAGCCGAGAAGGGTCTCGGGGGGTGAAGCAGTACTTC CASSREGSRGVKQYF
TRBJ1-1 TRBV19 few 14 . TGTGCCAGTAGTATAGGGGGCGGGATCACTGAAGCTTTCTTT CASSIGGGITEAFF
TRBJ1-1 TRBV6-1 . 18 . TGTGCCAGCAGTGAATCACTCAGGGGCCCAATACTGAACACTGAAGCTTTCTTT CASSESLRGPILNTEAFF
TRBJ2-1 TRBV10-1 . 19 TRBD2 TGCGCCAGCGCTCAATTCCCGCCCGGGACTAGCGGTCAAAGCAATGAGCAGTTCTTC CASAQFPPGTSGQSNEQFF
TRBJ2-1 TRBV12-5 . 15 TRBD1 TGTGCTAGTGGTCTGGCCGGGACAGGGTTTACTAAGCAGTTCTTC CASGLAGTGFTKQFF
TRBJ1-1 TRBV7-2 . 14 TRBD1 TGTGCCAGCAGTTCACAGGGGTTCAACACTGAAGCTTTCTTT CASSSQGFNTEAFF
TRBJ2-3 TRBV6-4 once 17 TRBD1 TGTGCCAGCAGTGACTCGGCCGGGACAGGGGGCGCAGATACGCAGTATTTT CASSDSAGTGGADTQYF
TRBJ1-1 TRBV18 . 18 TRBD1 TGTGCCAGCTCAGATATGTACCGGGACAGGGGTTTGAACACTGAAGCTTTCTTT CASSDMYRDRGLNTEAFF
TRBJ2-2 TRBV30 . 16 . TGTGCCTGGACCCGGACTGTTACTCATAACACCGGGGAGCTGTTTTTT CAWTRTVTHNTGELFF
TRBJ2-7 TRBV6-1 . 13 . TGTGCCAGCAGTTCGGGACTTATCTACGAGCAGTACTTC CASSSGLIYEQYF
TRBJ2-7 TRBV4-1 . 16 TRBD2 TGCGCCAGCAGCCAAGCCATGGCTAGCGGATCCTACGAGCAGTACTTC CASSQAMASGSYEQYF
TRBJ1-5 TRBV6-5 . 13 . TGTGCCAGCAGTACAGGACCAAATCAGCCCCAGCATTTT CASSTGPNQPQHF
TRBJ2-3 TRBV10-3 . 13 TRBD2 TGTGCCATCGGGGAGGGCAGCACAGATACGCAGTATTTT CAIGEGSTDTQYF
TRBJ1-1 TRBV5-1 . 15 . TGCGCCAGCAGAGAAAGCACAGCCGGAGGCACTGAAGCTTTCTTT CASRESTAGGTEAFF
TRBJ2-1 TRBV4-1 . 15 TRBD2 TGCGCCAGCAGCTTACTAGCGGGAGGGCCCAATGAGCAGTTCTTC CASSLLAGGPNEQFF
TRBJ2-1 TRBV6-1 . 14 . TGTGCCAGCAGGGCCGTAGGCGGCTACAATGAGCAGTTCTTC CASRAVGGYNEQFF
TRBJ2-5 TRBV28 . 14 . TGTGCCAGCAGTCTTTCAGGGGTTCAAGAGACCCAGTACTTC CASSLSGVQETQYF
TRBJ1-2 TRBV6-1 . 15 . TGTGCCAGCAGTGAGGCCGCGGGGGGCATTTATGGCTACACCTTC CASSEAAGGIYGYTF
TRBJ2-3 TRBV28 . 13 . TGTGCCAGCAGTTTGCGGGGGCCAGATACGCAGTATTTT CASSLRGPDTQYF